This entry is about one T cell receptor (beta chain). J was trimmed by 1 base and V by 0 bases; bases with no gene match: 4. CDR1 MNHEY and CDR2 SVGEGT come from the germline V gene. The CDR3 totals 16 residues. Some clones are missing from TCRdb's copy, which holds only in-frame ones; the method was immunoSEQ multiplex PCR. The sample lists fewer than 400,000 clones, 80% to 90% occurring once. This sample was taken from a study of blood T cell repertoires in COVID-19. Individuals drawn from around 25 US areas were about 18 to 100 years old. Material for sequencing was PBMCs or T cells enriched from blood (not recorded which). The rearrangement joins TRBV6-2 or TRBV6-3 to TRBJ2-7; TRBD1 aligns across 9 bases. This receptor was obtained from a woman aged 18-29 years who had recovered from COVID-19. This CDR3 is CASSYSRGQGSYEQYF. The CDR3, as DNA: TGTGCCAGCAGTTACTCTAGGGGACAGGGATCCTACGAGCAGTACTTC.